This T cell receptor beta chain appears in the sequencing data of a study of T cell changes during pregnancy in multiple sclerosis (dated by TCRdb to the late 2010s). About the study as a whole: The study examined how the T cell repertoire changed over the course of pregnancy in women with multiple sclerosis.

About this clone itself: No cognate antigen has been identified for it. No quality values exist for individual bases; no much larger clone is one base distant.

Libraries were made using the immunoSEQ multiplex PCR assay. The source is immuneACCESS, and TCRdb retained only in-frame sequences with V and J called. Part of the clones is not carried over; for the studies checked, unresolved V genes explain less than half of this, and the remainder is unexplained. Present in this sample are around 34,000 clones, 90% of which were seen just once. In total, the top ten clones hold around 13% of the sample. At the junction V is shortened by 0 bases and J by 5 bases; bases outside the gene matches: 15. The CDR3, cysteine through phenylalanine, is 20 amino acids long. The retained sequence is limited to the CDR3, 60 bases, with the frame set at the first base. The germline V gene encodes CDR1 SGHKS and CDR2 YYEKEE (reference sequence).

Sequencing was performed on CD8+ T cells from peripheral blood mononuclear cells, taken in the first trimester of pregnancy. The chain was built from TRBV5-5 and TRBJ2-2, with TRBD2 matching 11 junction bases. The clonotype originates from a female donor with multiple sclerosis, enrolled in a pregnancy study. For the CDR3, the sequence is CASSLASWELAGERTGELFF. At the DNA level, the sequence is TGTGCCAGCAGCTTGGCGTCCTGGGAACTAGCGGGAGAGCGAACCGGGGAGCTGTTTTTT.